The 22 T cell receptor beta chains listed next were all sequenced from one sample in a study of blood T cells in healthy people across ages. A J-beta primer mix and a sample-barcoded 5' primer were used in a second PCR of roughly 7 to 12 cycles. MiXCR was run by TCRdb on the 5' RACE reads, yielding one entry per CDR3 protein. The sample has 1.4 million to 1.5 million distinct CDR3 sequences, approximately 42% seen once. The specimen sequenced was blood. Receptors were obtained from a woman aged 18-29 years in good health.

This clonotype has more than one count but fewer than ten. The chain combines TRBV6-1 with TRBJ2-7, with D perhaps assigned TRBD1 or TRBD2 (5 bases each). The CDR3 covers 14 residues. CDR1 MNHNS and CDR2 SASEGT come from the germline V gene. V dropped 3 bases and J dropped 1 base, with 10 bases sitting between them. The CDR3: CASSDRDGSYEQYF. The DNA of the CDR3 is TGTGCCAGCAGTGACCGGGACGGTTCCTACGAGCAGTACTTC.

The V call is TRBV6-2 or TRBV6-3, the J call TRBJ1-5; D is unresolved. Trimming removed 6 bases at V and 0 bases at J, with 12 bases between. The CDR3 is made up of 15 amino acids. Germline V gives CDR1 MNHEY, CDR2 SVGEGT. CDR3 region: CASSRAFYSNQPQHF. As DNA, the CDR3 is TGTGCCAGCAGCCGGGCGTTTTATAGCAATCAGCCCCAGCATTTT.

In this sample, this clonotype turned up a few times. The chain is built from TRBV28 and TRBJ1-3; D not certain. Germline CDR1 and CDR2: MDHEN and SYDVKM. Trimming stripped 7 bases from V and 0 bases from J, with 7 bases between. The CDR3 contains 13 residues. The CDR3 is CASTLLSGNTIYF. CDR3 nucleotide sequence: TGTGCCAGCACCCTCCTCTCTGGAAACACCATATATTTT.

V gene TRBV6-1 combines with J gene TRBJ1-1, with D hard to call. Germline values: CDR1 MNHNS, CDR2 SASEGT. The CDR3 spans 13 residues. The CDR3 loop reads CALRRESNTEAFF. The CDR3 DNA reads TGTGCTCTGAGGAGGGAGTCGAACACTGAAGCTTTCTTT.

This clonotype has a handful of counts. The chain links TRBV21-1 to TRBJ2-7; no check of the table's D call, TRBD2, against the DNA was made. TRBV21-1 is annotated as a pseudogene. This CDR3 has 14 amino acids. The CDR3: CASSKGRSVYEQYF. CDR3 DNA sequence: TGTGCCAGCAGCAAAGGGCGTAGCGTCTACGAGCAGTACTTC.

The genes are TRBV27 and TRBJ2-4, with TRBD2 matching over 9 bases. This CDR3 is 15 amino acids long. J gave up 13 bases and V 5 bases, and 15 bases lay outside the gene matches. From germline, CDR1 is MNHEY and CDR2 SMNVEV (reference sequence). CDR3 in DNA: TGTGCCAGCAGTGCCCTGAGTAGCGGGGGAGCTGAGCAGTACTTC. Its translation: CASSALSSGGAEQYF.

This clonotype was counted between two and nine times. The chain has TRBV12-3 or TRBV12-4 and TRBJ2-1; perhaps TRBD2 as D (5 bases). Trimming removed 6 bases from V and 5 bases from J, with 17 bases in between. This CDR3 is built from 15 residues. The CDR3 region is CASSPSSRGNNEQFF. CDR3 sequence (DNA): TGTGCCAGCAGCCCATCCTCCCGGGGAAACAATGAGCAGTTCTTC.

Note on this clonotype: One end of the junction varies from germline; a read error may be responsible. The chain employs TRBV7-2 and TRBJ2-1; D is uncertain. CDR3 length: 14 amino acids. Germline V gives CDR1 SGHTA, CDR2 FQGNSA. The CDR3 DNA reads TGTGCCGGCAGCTTAGGTGGCGGCTACAATGAGCAGTTCTTC. Translated, it gives CAGSLGGGYNEQFF.

There are many counts of this clonotype. The rearrangement joins TRBV28 to TRBJ2-4; 11 positions agree with TRBD1. With V trimmed by 4 bases and J by 7 bases, 6 bases remained unmatched. CDR1 and CDR2 (germline): MDHEN, SYDVKM. The CDR3 consists of 15 residues. CDR3 DNA sequence: TGTGCCAGCAGTTCAGGACAGGGGGCTTCCAACATTCAGTACTTC. This codes for CASSSGQGASNIQYF. The full variable domain, in which reference TRBV28 and TRBJ2-4 provide the parts outside the CDR3, is DVKVTQSSRYLVKRTGEKVFLECVQDMDHENMFWYRQDPGLGLRLIYFSYDVKMKEKGDIPEGYSVSREKKERFSLILESASTNQTSMYLCASSSGQGASNIQYFGAGTRLSVL.

The sample holds a few counts of this clonotype. The J gene is TRBJ1-5, the V gene TRBV6-5, with TRBD1 as a possible D gene (5 bases). V was trimmed by 10 bases and J by 2 bases, leaving 9 bases between them. The CDR3 totals 12 residues. The V gene's germline CDR1 is MNHEY and CDR2 SVGAGI. The CDR3 is CATREGNQPQHF. CDR3 coding DNA: TGTGCCACCAGGGAGGGCAATCAGCCCCAGCATTTT.

The rearrangement uses TRBV12-3 or TRBV12-4 and TRBJ1-5; D possibly corresponds to TRBD1 (6 bases). The CDR3 sequence is 15 residues long. V gave up 3 bases and J gave up 2 bases, with 11 bases separating them. The CDR3 sequence: CASSFGGAGNQPQHF. The CDR3 DNA sequence: TGTGCCAGCAGTTTTGGGGGGGCTGGCAATCAGCCCCAGCATTTT.

The chain recombines TRBV29-1 with TRBJ2-1, with unresolved D. This CDR3 is 14 amino acids long. Germline V gene sequence: CDR1 SQVTM, CDR2 ANQGSEA. Deletions cut 1 base from V and 6 bases from J, with 13 bases between. The CDR3 DNA sequence: TGCAGCGTTGAAGTCCCCCCTGCTAGCAATGAGCAGTTCTTC. Translation: CSVEVPPASNEQFF.

About this clonotype itself: Since a much larger clone is just one base distant, this may be a read error. The rearrangement links TRBV28 to TRBJ2-5, with 7 nucleotides matching TRBD1. Germline CDR1 is MDHEN and CDR2 is SYDVKM. The V and J ends lost 3 bases and 5 bases, in that order; junction bases with no gene match: 9. CDR3 length: 15 residues. For the CDR3, the DNA is TGTGCCAGCAGTTTTTACTCTACAGGGGTTGAGACCCAGTACTTC. Residues: CASSFYSTGVETQYF.

This clonotype has more than one count but fewer than ten. The V call is TRBV3-1, the J call TRBJ2-1; TRBD2 might be the D (6 bases). Germline V gives CDR1 LGHDT, CDR2 YNNKEL (reference sequence). V lost 0 bases to trimming and J lost 3 bases, with 12 bases between them. The CDR3 is 16 residues long. The CDR3, as DNA: TGTGCCAGCAGCCAAGACTCGGGGGTAAACTACAATGAGCAGTTCTTC. Translating it yields CASSQDSGVNYNEQFF.

V usage is TRBV5-1 and J usage is TRBJ2-3; 8 nucleotides line up with TRBD2. CDR3 length: 16 residues. V shed 4 bases, J shed 6 bases, and the junction held 13 bases outside the gene matches. Germline values: CDR1 SGHRS, CDR2 YFSETQ. CDR3 region: CASSRDSGTASDTQYF. The CDR3 DNA sequence: TGCGCCAGCAGCAGGGATAGCGGGACCGCTTCGGATACGCAGTATTTT.

This rearrangement joins TRBV20-1 to TRBJ1-6; 9 bases align to TRBD1. Per the germline V gene, CDR1 is DFQATT and CDR2 is SNEGSKA (reference sequence). The CDR3 loop spans 18 amino acids. V gave up 1 base and J gave up 4 bases; unmatched junction bases: 11. The CDR3: CSARVIEGQGYYNSPLHF. The DNA for the CDR3 is TGCAGTGCTAGAGTTATCGAAGGACAGGGGTATTATAATTCACCCCTCCACTTT.

The rearrangement links TRBV25-1 to TRBJ2-6; perhaps TRBD2 as D (6 bases). Per germline, CDR1 MGHDK and CDR2 SYGVNS. The CDR3 has 18 amino acids. Trimming removed 3 bases at V and 2 bases at J, with 17 bases between. The CDR3 is CASSDSLAGGTGANVLTF. The CDR3, as DNA: TGTGCCAGCAGTGACTCCCTGGCTGGGGGGACTGGGGCCAACGTCCTGACTTTC.

The V call is TRBV20-1, the J call TRBJ2-3; the D gene is possibly TRBD2 (6 bases). Germline V gives CDR1 DFQATT, CDR2 SNEGSKA (reference sequence). The CDR3 length is 15 residues. The V end was cut by 1 base, the J end by 0 bases, with 11 bases between. The CDR3 nucleotides are TGCAGTGCTAGAGGGGCGGGATCTAGCACAGATACGCAGTATTTT. Translation gives CSARGAGSSTDTQYF.

As regards this clonotype: At one end, the junction sequence differs from germline, possibly due to a read error. The rearrangement links TRBV13 to TRBJ2-5; TRBD2 might be the D (6 bases). CDR1 and CDR2 (germline): PRHDT, FYEKMQ (reference sequence). The CDR3 length is 15 residues. CDR3 amino acids: CASRLVAGAGETQYF. CDR3 sequence (DNA): TGTGCCAGCAGATTAGTTGCGGGCGCGGGGGAGACCCAGTACTTC.

This clonotype has just a few counts. The V gene is TRBV3-1, the J gene TRBJ2-3, with TRBD2 matching over 7 bases. The CDR3 sequence is 18 residues long. Germline V gene lookup returns CDR1 LGHDT and CDR2 YNNKEL (reference sequence). The ends lost 0 bases at V and 0 bases at J; junction bases unmatched: 9. CDR3 nucleotides: TGTGCCAGCAGCCAAGAAGGGGAGGGGTGGACTAGCACAGATACGCAGTATTTT. Amino acid sequence: CASSQEGEGWTSTDTQYF.

This chain links TRBV27 with TRBJ2-1, with 12 positions matching TRBD2. The CDR3 consists of 16 residues. J was trimmed by 6 bases and V by 5 bases; bases with no gene match: 8. CDR1 MNHEY and CDR2 SMNVEV come from the germline V gene (reference sequence). CDR3 residues: CASSPTSGRRSNEQFF. CDR3 DNA: TGTGCCAGCAGTCCAACTAGCGGGAGGAGGTCCAATGAGCAGTTCTTC.

The V gene is TRBV4-2, the J gene TRBJ2-3; D ambiguous. Germline assignment: CDR1 LGHNA and CDR2 YNFKEQ. Trimming pared 0 bases from V and 0 bases from J, leaving 10 bases between. The CDR3 consists of 16 residues. The CDR3 DNA follows: TGTGCCAGCAGCCAAGAAGTTTCGGGTAGCACAGATACGCAGTATTTT. Translation gives CASSQEVSGSTDTQYF.